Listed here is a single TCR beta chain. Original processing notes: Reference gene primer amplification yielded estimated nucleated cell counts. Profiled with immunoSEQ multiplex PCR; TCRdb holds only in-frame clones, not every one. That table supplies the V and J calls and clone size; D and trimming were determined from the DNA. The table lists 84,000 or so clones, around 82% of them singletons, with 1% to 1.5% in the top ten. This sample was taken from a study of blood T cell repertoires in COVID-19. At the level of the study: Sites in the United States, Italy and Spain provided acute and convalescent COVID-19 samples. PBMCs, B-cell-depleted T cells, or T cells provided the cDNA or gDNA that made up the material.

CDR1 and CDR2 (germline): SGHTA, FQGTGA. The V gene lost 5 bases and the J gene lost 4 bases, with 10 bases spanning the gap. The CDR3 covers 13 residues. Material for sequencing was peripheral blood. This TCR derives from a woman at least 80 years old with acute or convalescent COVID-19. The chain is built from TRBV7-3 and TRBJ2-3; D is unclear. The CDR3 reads CASSLDNADTQYF. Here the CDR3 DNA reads TGTGCCAGCAGCCTTGACAACGCAGATACGCAGTATTTT.